The 27 T cell receptor beta chains below were found in one sample sequenced in a study of T cells in Graves' hyperthyroidism and ophthalmopathy. Researchers took RNA transcripts and amplified the TCR beta CDR3 regions from them. First-round RT-PCR of the TCR CDR3 relied on the HTBI primer set. TCRdb analysed the multiplex PCR reads with MiXCR anew, one entry per CDR3 protein. Of a few hundred thousand distinct CDR3 sequences listed, about 20% are singletons. The sample taken for sequencing was blood. The receptor set was obtained from a woman between 65 and 79 years old with Graves' ophthalmopathy.

The chain uses TRBV6-1 and TRBJ1-6; no clear D. The V end was cut by 7 bases, the J end by 5 bases, with 15 bases between. CDR3 length: 15 amino acids. Germline V gene data show CDR1 as MNHNS and CDR2 as SASEGT. The CDR3 DNA reads TGTGCCAGCAAGCAGACCGGCCGAGATAATTCACCCCTCCACTTT. Protein product: CASKQTGRDNSPLHF.

V is TRBV5-1 and J is TRBJ2-3; D not certain. The V gene lost 4 bases and the J gene lost 4 bases, with 10 bases spanning the gap. In germline, CDR1 is SGHRS, CDR2 YFSETQ. The CDR3 consists of 13 residues. The CDR3 here is CASSNSGSDTQYF. In DNA, the CDR3 is TGCGCCAGCAGCAACAGTGGGTCAGATACGCAGTATTTT.

The V gene is TRBV7-9, the J gene TRBJ2-2, with D perhaps matching TRBD2 (6 bases). V lost 3 bases and J 5 bases, leaving 10 bases between the germline ends. The CDR3 is 14 residues long. Germline V lookup: CDR1 SEHNR, CDR2 FQNEAQ (reference sequence). The CDR3 sequence is CASSFRAGTGELFF. The DNA for the CDR3 is TGTGCCAGCAGCTTCCGTGCGGGAACCGGGGAGCTGTTTTTT.

This clonotype has ten or more counts. In DNA form, the CDR3 reads TGCAGCGTGACGGATCGTTACGCGAACACTGAAGCTTTCTTT. Translation: CSVTDRYANTEAFF. This rearrangement joins TRBV29-1 to TRBJ1-1; no definite D call. Germline V lookup: CDR1 SQVTM, CDR2 ANQGSEA. Trimming shortened V by 6 bases and J by 1 base, and 15 bases separated the two germline ends. The CDR3 loop spans 14 amino acids.

The sample holds a few counts of this clonotype. The CDR3 DNA is TGTGCCAGCAGCTTACCCCGGACTAGCGGAACAGATACGCAGTATTTT. This codes for CASSLPRTSGTDTQYF. The chain links TRBV7-2 to TRBJ2-3; 10 nucleotides agree with TRBD2. V was pared by 2 bases and J by 3 bases, with 5 bases of the junction left unmatched. Germline-derived CDR1 and CDR2 are SGHTA and FQGNSA. The CDR3 contains 16 residues.

This clonotype occurred many times. J is TRBJ1-5 and V is TRBV27, with unresolved D. This CDR3 is 14 amino acids long. V was cut by 3 bases and J by 3 bases, with 9 bases left in between. Germline lookup yields CDR1 MNHEY and CDR2 SMNVEV (reference sequence). The CDR3 DNA follows: TGTGCCAGCAGTTTCAGGTCCTCCAATCAGCCCCAGCATTTT. It codes for CASSFRSSNQPQHF.

The sample holds a few counts of this clonotype. V usage is TRBV15 and J usage is TRBJ2-1; TRBD2 matches at 8 bases. This CDR3 is 16 amino acids long. In germline, CDR1 is LNHNV, CDR2 YYDKDF (reference sequence). Unmatched junction bases numbered 5, after V lost 1 base and J lost 3 bases. In DNA, the CDR3 is TGTGCCACCAGCAGAGTCCATACTAGCGGCTACAATGAGCAGTTCTTC. Translated, it gives CATSRVHTSGYNEQFF.

The table lists this clonotype with a few counts. The genes are TRBV30 and TRBJ2-7; unclear D gene. V lost 2 bases and J 4 bases, leaving 12 bases between the germline ends. Looked up from germline, CDR1 is GTSNPN and CDR2 is SVGIG (reference sequence). This CDR3 has 13 residues. CDR3 nucleotides: TGTGCCTGGAGTAAGGGCAGGTTATACGAGCAGTACTTC. It encodes CAWSKGRLYEQYF.

The rearrangement joins TRBV12-3 or TRBV12-4 to TRBJ2-6; tentative D call: TRBD2 (5 bases). The CDR3 totals 12 residues. V dropped 6 bases and J dropped 17 bases, with 17 bases sitting between them. The CDR3 loop is CASSLNPPGLTF. In nucleotides, the CDR3 is TGTGCCAGCAGCTTAAACCCACCGGGGTTGACTTTC.

This clonotype was seen more than once but under ten times. The chain combines TRBV6-1 with TRBJ1-5, with a tentative D call TRBD1 (6 bases). The CDR3 runs to 20 residues. Trimming took 1 base from V and 3 from J, leaving 25 bases between them. CDR1 MNHNS and CDR2 SASEGT come from the germline V gene. The CDR3 here is CASSEGLGDIIAPINQPQHF. CDR3 DNA: TGTGCCAGCAGTGAAGGGTTAGGGGACATCATCGCCCCAATCAATCAGCCCCAGCATTTT.

This clonotype was observed many times. The rearrangement links TRBV6-1 to TRBJ1-1; maybe TRBD1 (6 bases). The germline V gene encodes CDR1 MNHNS and CDR2 SASEGT. The CDR3 sequence is 13 residues long. The germline V and J ends were trimmed by 6 bases and 1 base, with 9 bases remaining between them. CDR3 nucleotides: TGTGCCAGCAGCGGACAGCCGAACACTGAAGCTTTCTTT. Its translation is CASSGQPNTEAFF.

V gene TRBV7-9 combines with J gene TRBJ2-7, with D possibly TRBD1 on 6 matching bases. Trimming removed 4 bases from V and 2 bases from J, with 9 bases in between. The V gene's germline CDR1 is SEHNR and CDR2 FQNEAQ (reference sequence). The CDR3 contains 13 residues. CDR3 region: CASSWDTAYEQYF. As DNA, the CDR3 is TGTGCCAGCAGCTGGGACACAGCCTACGAGCAGTACTTC.

About this clonotype itself: This could be a read error, since a much larger clone is one nucleotide away. The chain couples TRBV12-3 or TRBV12-4 to TRBJ2-3; TRBD2 is a possible D gene (6 bases). The CDR3 runs to 14 residues. V was pared by 3 bases and J by 5 bases, with 12 bases between. CDR3 DNA: TGTGCCAGCAGTTTTAGCGGTTACATAGATACGCAGTATTTT. Protein sequence: CASSFSGYIDTQYF.

This clonotype was recorded a few times. The CDR3 nucleotides are TGTGCCAGCAGGGGCCGGGCAGGGGAGACCTATGGCTACACCTTC. This gives the protein CASRGRAGETYGYTF. This chain links TRBV25-1 with TRBJ1-2, with D maybe TRBD1 (6 bases). Trimming took off 6 bases at V and 4 bases at J, with 18 bases between the two ends. The germline V gene has CDR1 MGHDK and CDR2 SYGVNS. The CDR3 extends over 15 amino acids.

V usage is TRBV10-3 and J usage is TRBJ2-7; D not resolved. The CDR3 extends over 12 amino acids. The V gene lost 0 bases and the J gene lost 6 bases, with 6 bases spanning the gap. Germline-derived CDR1 and CDR2 are ENHRY and SYGVKD. The CDR3 bases are TGTGCCATCAGTGAGTCGATCGGCGAGCAGTACTTC. Protein sequence: CAISESIGEQYF.

The V gene is TRBV20-1, the J gene TRBJ2-3, with 9 nucleotides matching TRBD2. Germline CDR1 is DFQATT and CDR2 is SNEGSKA (reference sequence). V shed 3 bases, J shed 0 bases, and the junction held 4 bases outside the gene matches. This CDR3 contains 15 residues. The CDR3 region has the DNA TGCAGTGCTAGTTTGCTAGCGGGGAGCACAGATACGCAGTATTTT. This encodes CSASLLAGSTDTQYF.

The chain uses TRBV20-1 and TRBJ1-6; a possible D gene is TRBD1 (5 bases). The CDR3 runs 14 residues. The germline V gene encodes CDR1 DFQATT and CDR2 SNEGSKA (reference sequence). V was pared by 3 bases and J by 7 bases, with 13 bases between. The CDR3 reads CSASVPGTNSPLHF. In nucleotides, the CDR3 is TGCAGTGCTAGCGTTCCAGGGACGAATTCACCCCTCCACTTT.

Concerning this clonotype itself: An end of the junction does not agree with germline; a read error may underlie this. The chain links TRBV12-3 or TRBV12-4 to TRBJ1-4; no clear D. The CDR3 totals 17 residues. In nucleotides, the CDR3 is TGTGCCAGCAGTTTTAGGGTCACCGATGCAACTAGTGAAAAACTGTTTTTT. Translation: CASSFRVTDATSEKLFF.

This chain links TRBV5-1 with TRBJ2-2; 8 positions agree with TRBD2. With V trimmed by 4 bases and J by 0 bases, 5 bases remained unmatched. The germline V gene encodes CDR1 SGHRS and CDR2 YFSETQ. This CDR3 is built from 16 residues. CDR3 amino acids: CASSLRGLANTGELFF. The DNA for the CDR3 is TGCGCCAGCAGCCTACGGGGACTAGCGAACACCGGGGAGCTGTTTTTT.

Comments on this clonotype: This may be a read error: a much more frequent sequence differs by one nucleotide. This chain connects TRBV2 to TRBJ1-2; no firm D call. Germline assignment: CDR1 SNHLY and CDR2 FYNNEI. CDR3 length equals 13 residues. The germline V and J ends were trimmed by 4 bases and 5 bases, with 11 bases remaining between them. In nucleotides, the CDR3 is TGTGCCAGCAGTGGGAGAGCACGTTATGGCTACACCTTC. Translated: CASSGRARYGYTF.

Only a few counts were recorded for this clonotype. The chain combines TRBV5-1 with TRBJ2-7; no clear D gene. The V end was cut by 3 bases, the J end by 2 bases, with 9 bases between. In germline, CDR1 is SGHRS, CDR2 YFSETQ. This CDR3 is 13 amino acids long. The chain's CDR3 is CASSSGPPYEQYF. The CDR3 nucleotides read TGCGCCAGCAGCTCTGGACCGCCCTACGAGCAGTACTTC.

This clonotype was detected only once. The V call is TRBV12-3 or TRBV12-4, the J call TRBJ2-7; D unresolved. Trimming took 3 bases from V and 5 from J, leaving 14 bases between them. This CDR3 spans 14 amino acids. The CDR3 here is CASSFGSLANEQYF. The CDR3 region has the DNA TGTGCCAGCAGTTTTGGCTCCCTGGCCAACGAGCAGTACTTC.

This clonotype was picked up a small number of times. This chain links TRBV3-1 with TRBJ2-7; 7 bases agree with TRBD2. The CDR3 length is 14 residues. Germline V gene sequence: CDR1 LGHDT, CDR2 YNNKEL (reference sequence). J lost 2 bases, V lost 4 bases, and 5 bases had no gene match. CDR3 bases: TGTGCCAGCAGCCTTAGCGGGCCTACCTACGAGCAGTACTTC. Its translation is CASSLSGPTYEQYF.

The J gene is TRBJ2-1, the V gene TRBV6-1; a possible D gene is TRBD2 (6 bases). The CDR3 length is 14 residues. Trimming left V 11 bases short and J 0 bases short, with 14 bases between. CDR1 and CDR2 (germline): MNHNS, SASEGT. CDR3 DNA: TGTGCCTCCCGGGAGCCGAGCTCCTACAATGAGCAGTTCTTC. Protein product: CASREPSSYNEQFF.

This clonotype was seen ten or more times. This chain joins TRBV12-3 or TRBV12-4 and TRBJ2-7; D is unresolved. Trimming took off 1 base at V and 7 bases at J, with 11 bases between the two ends. The CDR3 totals 13 residues. The CDR3: CASSLGLGGEQYF. CDR3 coding DNA: TGTGCCAGCAGTTTAGGGCTCGGTGGGGAGCAGTACTTC.

J is TRBJ1-5 and V is TRBV2, with TRBD1 matching 8 bases. CDR1 is SNHLY and CDR2 is FYNNEI in the germline V gene. Trimming took 5 bases from V and 4 from J; bases not matched to a gene: 10. The CDR3 totals 16 residues. The CDR3 nucleotides are TGTGCCAGCAGTCCCACAGGGGGGACCGATAATCAGCCCCAGCATTTT. This translates into CASSPTGGTDNQPQHF. Full variable domain (rest looked up from reference TRBV2 and TRBJ1-5): EPEVTQTPSHQVTQMGQEVILRCVPISNHLYFYWYRQILGQKVEFLVSFYNNEISEKSEIFDDQFSVERPDGSNFTLKIRSTKLEDSAMYFCASSPTGGTDNQPQHFGDGTRLSIL.

This clonotype came up many times. This sequence joins TRBV5-1 and TRBJ2-3; 13 positions agree with TRBD2. This CDR3 is built from 15 residues. Trimming at V came to 4 bases and at J to 4 bases, leaving 3 bases not matched to a gene. Per the germline V gene, CDR1 is SGHRS and CDR2 is YFSETQ. In DNA, the CDR3 is TGCGCCAGCAGCGCGGGACTAGCGGGATCAGATACGCAGTATTTT. Translated, it gives CASSAGLAGSDTQYF.